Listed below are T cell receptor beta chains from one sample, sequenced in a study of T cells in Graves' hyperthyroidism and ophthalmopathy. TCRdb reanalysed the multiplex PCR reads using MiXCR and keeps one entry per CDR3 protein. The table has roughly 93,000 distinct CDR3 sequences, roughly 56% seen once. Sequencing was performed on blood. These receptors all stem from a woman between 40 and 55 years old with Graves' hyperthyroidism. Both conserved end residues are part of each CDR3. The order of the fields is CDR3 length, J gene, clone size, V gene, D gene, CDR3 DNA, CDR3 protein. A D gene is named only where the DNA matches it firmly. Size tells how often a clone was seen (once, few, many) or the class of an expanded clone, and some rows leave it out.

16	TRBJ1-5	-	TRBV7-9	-	TGTGCCAGCAGCTTTGGACACGAGGATAGCAATCAGCCCCAGCATTTT	CASSFGHEDSNQPQHF
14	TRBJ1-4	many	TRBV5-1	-	TGCGCCAGCAGCTTGACAGCTCCAAATGAAAAACTGTTTTTT	CASSLTAPNEKLFF
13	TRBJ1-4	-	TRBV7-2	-	TGTGCCAGCAGTCCGACACCAGGGGAAAAACTGTTTTTT	CASSPTPGEKLFF
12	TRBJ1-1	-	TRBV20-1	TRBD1	TGCAGTGCCCCGACAGGGAGGACTGAAGCTTTCTTT	CSAPTGRTEAFF
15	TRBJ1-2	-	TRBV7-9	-	TGTGCCAGCAGAACAACGGGAGGGCCGGGGGATGGCTACACCTTC	CASRTTGGPGDGYTF
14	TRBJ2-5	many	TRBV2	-	TGTGCCAGCCTGGCGGGACTCCTACAAGAGACCCAGTACTTC	CASLAGLLQETQYF
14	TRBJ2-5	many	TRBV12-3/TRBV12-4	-	TGTGCCAGCACGGATCAAGTCTGGGGAGAGACCCAGTACTTC	CASTDQVWGETQYF
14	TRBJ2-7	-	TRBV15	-	TGTGCCACCAGCAGCCTCCGGGACCCCTACGAGCAGTACTTC	CATSSLRDPYEQYF
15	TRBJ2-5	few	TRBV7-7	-	TGTGCTAGCAGCCTAGGGATGGGCAGGGATGAGACCCAGTACTTC	CASSLGMGRDETQYF
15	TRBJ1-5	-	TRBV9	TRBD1	TGTGCCAGCAGCTTTAGGGGGCAGGACAATCAGCCCCAGCATTTT	CASSFRGQDNQPQHF
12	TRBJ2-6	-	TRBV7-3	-	TGTGCCAGCAGCCCTGGGGACACCGTCCTGACTTTC	CASSPGDTVLTF
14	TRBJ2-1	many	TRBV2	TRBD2	TGTGCCAGCAGTGAGAGCGGGAGTTACAATGAGCAGTTCTTC	CASSESGSYNEQFF
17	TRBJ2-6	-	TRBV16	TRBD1	TGTGCCAGCAGCCGAGGACAGGAAATCTCTGGGGCCAACGTCCTGACTTTC	CASSRGQEISGANVLTF
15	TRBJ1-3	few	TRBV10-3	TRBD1	TGTGCCATCAGAGGGGTAGCCGGGGACAGGGACACCATATATTTT	CAIRGVAGDRDTIYF
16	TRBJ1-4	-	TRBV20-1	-	TGCAGTGCGGTCTCTCGGGAGGGACGGTCCAATGAAAAACTGTTTTTT	CSAVSREGRSNEKLFF